This TCR beta chain derives from a study of cytomegalovirus exposure and HLA in healthy donors (dated by TCRdb to 2016 to 2017). General notes on the study: An earlier analysis of roughly 630 of the donors reported 250 to 300 Gb of sequence data and about 100 million unique TCR beta sequences from about 200 million T cells. Every discovery cohort repertoire had been produced on one sequencing platform. An earlier analysis of some 600 of the donors applied high-throughput TCR beta sequencing to assess whether each TCR beta V gene segment acted as functional or pseudogenic. Both class I and class II loci were covered by HLA typing, at four-digit resolution. A later analysis re-examined previously published TCR beta repertoires from 600 to 700 donors and added high-resolution HLA genotyping to investigate patterns of TCR occurrence. A later genetic analysis took genome-wide SNP genotypes for about 60% of the roughly 670 donors and used that subset as a discovery cohort. The study used immunosequencing to profile the T cell repertoires of about 670 subjects and linked those repertoires to cytomegalovirus serostatus. An early release that covered roughly 600 HLA-typed donors contained around 300 gigabases of sequencing data and some 87 million unique TCR sequences. Alongside the repertoire data, information on donor age, sex, ethnicity and CMV serostatus was compiled. A separate validation cohort of some 130 different subjects was used in addition to the approximately 640-subject first cohort. The genetic ancestry cluster associated with self-reported Caucasian donors included about 84% of the 350 to 500 genotyped donors. Because of strong linkage in the cohort, four to six DR-DQ haplotypes were treated as single units for association and clustering. The later analysis used no new phenotypic data to find candidate immune exposures, relying instead on TCR beta sequences and their occurrence across donors. On average, about 240,000 unique TCR beta nucleotide sequences were sequenced per donor among 398 genotyped donors of the cohort, with around 19% of those sequences being non-productive. The aim of the study was to test whether cataloging public T cell receptors could identify signatures of past pathogen exposure. To predict cytomegalovirus infection status, the study brought together high-throughput TCR immunosequencing, statistical association of individual TCRs with disease status, and machine learning. Typing coverage varied by locus: about 620-630 donors for A, B, C, DRB1 and DQB1; 522 for DQA1; 600 to 610 for DPA1; roughly 470 for DPB1. The full study reports these points: The sequencing pipeline was judged likely to have produced a cluster of highly shared sequence variants as a technical artifact. In a later analysis, the rate of TCR association differed among HLA loci, with DRB1 alleles having the most associated TCRs and HLA-C alleles having the fewest. The earlier analysis of approximately 560 of the donors excluded 15 to 20 rarely observed V segments, including chromosome 9 orphons, because counts were too low. When HLA alleles, especially DR and DQ, strongly co-occurred, attributing TCR associations to individual alleles was difficult. Most TCR sequences were observed very rarely across donors, whereas some public TCRs were present in many individuals. Cytomegalovirus status was reported to be diagnosed by the classifier with high specificity and sensitivity in both the original and validation cohorts. A later analysis associated about 17,000 TCR beta sequences with specific HLA alleles at a false discovery rate of 0.05. A few of the identified cytomegalovirus-associated TCR beta chains were confirmed in vitro to be specific for cytomegalovirus antigens. HLA typing was unavailable for some donors at each locus, so association tests used only the typed subset. In this cohort, only TCR beta chains were sequenced, and detectable features were limited by the absence of alpha or paired-chain data. In a later analysis, several top co-occurrence clusters were reported to appear linked to parvovirus B19, influenza, CMV and Epstein-Barr virus. According to a later genetic analysis, donors in an Asian-associated ancestry cluster had fewer N-insertions in productive TCRs than the roughly 670-donor mean. It was suggested by the authors that the approach could potentially be generalized to other disease states and immunological phenotypes. Some IMGT-functional V segments, including TRBV6-2 and TRBV6-3, could not be told apart with the 87-base-pair reads, so those segments were excluded. The study listed 150 to 200 TCR beta chains as associated with cytomegalovirus. Correlated functional status among segregating V segments might reflect linkage disequilibrium, but an unknown experimental factor could not be ruled out. Broadly in line with IMGT annotations, most TCR beta V segments showed up in productive rearrangements about 87% or about 30% of the time in an earlier analysis of approximately 640 of the donors. According to a later analysis, most CMV-associated TCR beta chains appeared to be HLA-restricted, and the HLA associations seemed to be driven largely by CMV exposure. Immune exposure information for the cohort was limited to CMV serostatus. The presence/absence analyses assumed that sequencing depth was roughly uniform across donors, and that assumption may not be true. A later genetic analysis associated a missense DCLRE1C variant with V-gene and J-gene trimming of TCR beta chains, and an independent cohort replicated the association. A further reported finding was that TCR beta sequences accurately predicted the HLA-A and HLA-B alleles for most subjects in the first cohort. In a later analysis, HLA-associated TCR beta chains showed more clonal expansion and lower generation probabilities than non-associated chains that were equally common.

Libraries came from the immunoSEQ multiplex PCR assay. For the multiplex PCR, a mixture combining 60 forward primers for TCR Vbeta segments and 13 reverse primers for TCR Jbeta segments was used. A multiplex PCR assay on genomic DNA amplified the CDR3 region of rearranged TCR beta genes. The amplified TCR beta libraries were sequenced on the Illumina HiSeq System as 87-base-pair reads. In the source study's methods: In a later analysis, about 80 million unique TCR beta chains were counted across the roughly 700 repertoires, and roughly 10 million of these chains were shared by at least two donors. A nearest-neighbor algorithm error-corrected the raw reads and collapsed the reads into unique sequences, merging closely related sequences to remove PCR and sequencing errors. CDR3 sequences were aligned to IMGT reference sequences to assign V, D and J gene segments. Each retained sequence needed at least a six-nucleotide match to both a V gene segment and a J gene segment. Rearrangements were called productive when the CDR3 lacked stop codons and stayed in frame with V and J; all others were non-productive. CDR3 was defined by IMGT convention, running from the second conserved V-encoded cysteine to the conserved J-encoded phenylalanine. The earlier analysis of 550 to 650 of the donors excluded any sequence lacking an unambiguous match to a single V gene segment. An earlier analysis of several hundred of the donors called V segments functional above 56.7% productive rearrangements and segregating when the between-donor standard deviation exceeded 5%. A statistical classification framework was developed to diagnose cytomegalovirus status using the catalog of TCR beta chain sequences. In a later analysis, V and J genes were assigned by comparing TCR nucleotide sequences against IMGT/GENE-DB human TR gene sequences. A later analysis assigned CDR3 sequences and most-parsimonious VDJ recombination scenarios with the TCRdist pipeline. In a later analysis, every TCR beta chain was defined by the combination of its CDR3 amino acid sequence and its V-gene family, and reads without a unique V-gene family were dropped. To address suspected cross-contamination and a sequencing artifact, a later analysis removed approximately 590 highly shared, low-generation-probability nucleotide sequences. A later analysis calculated a clonal expansion index for each public chain from normalized within-repertoire ranks of inferred template counts. Generation probabilities in a later analysis came from a VDJ recombination model fitted to out-of-frame rearrangements, and those results were checked against IGoR. A later analysis scored TCR-TCR, TCR-HLA and TCR-CMV co-occurrence with hypergeometric tests, applying a repertoire-size bias correction to TCR pairs. To estimate false discovery rates, a later analysis permuted the HLA or CMV assignments 20 times. In a later analysis, co-occurring TCRs were grouped with DBSCAN, and TCRdist sequence similarity was added when clustering was performed within HLA-allele-positive subsets. For co-occurrence clustering, repertoires with fewer than 30,000 or more than 120,000 public chains were excluded, along with about five repertoires with anomalous nucleotide sharing. Held by TCRdb, this immuneACCESS table contains in-frame sequences only and omits some clones. Under half of the omission traces to an unresolved V gene where checked; the cause of the rest is unknown. That table gives V, J and clone size, and the DNA gave D and trimming. This sample has 110,000 or so clones in its table, and roughly 82% of those were observed once. Approximately 11% of the sample is held by the ten biggest clonotypes.

As regards this clone: The antigen it recognizes is unknown. No base-level quality is on record; no much larger clone is a single base apart.

In total, around 600 healthy bone marrow donors made up the cohort. All cohort members were sampled while nominally healthy, although unrecorded immune exposures were likely present. The donor tested CMV seropositive and was one of the 289 seropositive cohort members. Every donor gave a peripheral blood sample, and the peripheral blood mononuclear cells from that sample were used for TCR beta sequencing. The Qiagen DNeasy Blood Extraction Kit was used to extract genomic DNA from the blood cell samples. Taken from cysteine to phenylalanine, the CDR3 has 11 residues. Only the CDR3 DNA is retained, 33 bases long and in frame from the first base. V is shortened by 0 bases, J by 8 bases, and the region joining them spans 4 bases. The germline V gene specifies LGHNA as CDR1 and YNFKEQ as CDR2.

The sequence joins TRBV4-2 to TRBJ1-1; the D gene cannot be named for sure. Sequenced sample: PBMCs. The clonotype comes from a man aged 40-49 years in good health and CMV-seropositive. In nucleotides, the sequence is TGTGCCAGCAGCCAAGACAGGGAAGCTTTCTTT. It encodes CASSQDREAFF.